This entry features one T cell receptor beta chain sequence. Followed longitudinally, the Seattle patients had been enrolled during active infection. The sample belongs to a study of blood T cell repertoires in COVID-19. Turning to the study itself: There were acute and convalescent COVID-19 samples, and they came from the United States, Italy and Spain. PBMCs, B-cell-depleted T cells, or T cells provided the cDNA or gDNA that made up the material.

Profiling relied on immunoSEQ multiplex PCR, and the TCRdb table lists in-frame clones only, not all of them. The sample carries roughly 220,000 clones, 86% recorded once. V lost 3 bases and J lost 9, with 11 bases in between. Germline CDR1 GTSNPN, CDR2 SVGIG (reference sequence). The CDR3 has 11 residues. The TCR originated in a woman between 45 and 60 years old with COVID-19, enrolled during active disease. Sample: peripheral blood. This sequence joins TRBV30 and TRBJ1-2, with D perhaps TRBD1 (6 bases). DNA of the CDR3: TGTGCCTGGAGCTCAGGGGTTAGCTACACCTTC. Translated: CAWSSGVSYTF. The full variable domain, completed using reference TRBV30 and TRBJ1-2, is SQTIHQWPATLVQPVGSPLSLECTVEGTSNPNLYWYRQAAGRGLQLLFYSVGIGQISSEVPQNLSASRPQDRQFILSSKKLLLSDSGFYLCAWSSGVSYTFGSGTRLTVV.